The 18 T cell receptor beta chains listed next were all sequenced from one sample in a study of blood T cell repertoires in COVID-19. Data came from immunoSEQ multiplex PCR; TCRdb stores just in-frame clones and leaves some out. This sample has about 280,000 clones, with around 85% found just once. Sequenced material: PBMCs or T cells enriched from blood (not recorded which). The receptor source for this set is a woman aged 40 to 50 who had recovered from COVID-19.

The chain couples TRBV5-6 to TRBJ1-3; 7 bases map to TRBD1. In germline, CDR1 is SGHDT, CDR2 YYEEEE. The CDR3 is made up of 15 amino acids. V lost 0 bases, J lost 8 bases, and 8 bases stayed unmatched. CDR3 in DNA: TGTGCCAGCAGCTTGGAGACGACAGGGAGGCACACCATATATTTT. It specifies CASSLETTGRHTIYF.

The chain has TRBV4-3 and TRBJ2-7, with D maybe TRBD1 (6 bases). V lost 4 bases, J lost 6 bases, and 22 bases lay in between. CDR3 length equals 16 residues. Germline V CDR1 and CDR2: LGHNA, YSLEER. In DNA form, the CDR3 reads TGCGCCAGCAGCCCCCGGAAAGAGACAGGAGGACGCGAGCAGTACTTC. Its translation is CASSPRKETGGREQYF.

CDR3 DNA: TGTGCCACCAGTGATTTGGCAGGGGGCGTCCTCGGGGAGCTGTTTTTT. It encodes CATSDLAGGVLGELFF. V usage is TRBV24-1 and J usage is TRBJ2-2, with TRBD1 matching over 8 bases. This CDR3 comprises 16 residues. The germline CDR1 and CDR2 sequences are KGHDR and SFDVKD. The J segment lost 7 bases and the V segment lost 0 bases, leaving 6 bases of the junction unmatched.

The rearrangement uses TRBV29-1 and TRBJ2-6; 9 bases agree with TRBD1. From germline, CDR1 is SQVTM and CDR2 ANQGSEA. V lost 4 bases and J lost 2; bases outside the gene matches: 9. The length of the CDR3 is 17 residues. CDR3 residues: CSVASGTGWTGANVLTF. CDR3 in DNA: TGCAGCGTTGCGAGCGGGACAGGGTGGACTGGGGCCAACGTCCTGACTTTC.

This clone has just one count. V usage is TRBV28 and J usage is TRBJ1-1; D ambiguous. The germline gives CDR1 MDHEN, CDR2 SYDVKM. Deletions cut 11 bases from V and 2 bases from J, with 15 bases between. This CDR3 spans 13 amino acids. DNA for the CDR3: TGTGCCTTTTCCTCGACATCCAACACTGAAGCTTTCTTT. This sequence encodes CAFSSTSNTEAFF.

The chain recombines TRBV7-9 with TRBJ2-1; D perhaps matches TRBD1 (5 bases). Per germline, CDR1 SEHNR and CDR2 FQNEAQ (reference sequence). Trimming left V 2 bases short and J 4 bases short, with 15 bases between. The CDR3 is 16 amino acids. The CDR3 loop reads CASSLTGISPYNEQFF. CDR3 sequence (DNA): TGTGCCAGCAGCTTAACAGGTATCTCTCCTTACAATGAGCAGTTCTTC.

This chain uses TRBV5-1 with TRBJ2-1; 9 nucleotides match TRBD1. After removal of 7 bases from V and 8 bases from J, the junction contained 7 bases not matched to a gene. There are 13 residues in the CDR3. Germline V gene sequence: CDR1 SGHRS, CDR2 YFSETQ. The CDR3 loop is CASGDRVSYEQFF. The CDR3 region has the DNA TGCGCCAGCGGGGACAGGGTTTCATATGAGCAGTTCTTC.

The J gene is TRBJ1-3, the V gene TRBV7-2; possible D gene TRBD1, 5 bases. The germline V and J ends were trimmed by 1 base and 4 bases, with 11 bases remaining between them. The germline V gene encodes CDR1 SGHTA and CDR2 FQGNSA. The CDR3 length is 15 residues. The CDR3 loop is CASSLVIGAGNTIYF. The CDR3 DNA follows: TGTGCCAGCAGCTTAGTAATAGGGGCAGGAAACACCATATATTTT.

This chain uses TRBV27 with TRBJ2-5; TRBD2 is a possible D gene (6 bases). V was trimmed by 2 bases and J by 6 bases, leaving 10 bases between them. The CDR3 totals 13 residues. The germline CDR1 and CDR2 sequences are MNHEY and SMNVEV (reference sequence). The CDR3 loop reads CASSLGRWKTQYF. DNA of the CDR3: TGTGCCAGCAGTTTAGGGAGGTGGAAGACCCAGTACTTC.

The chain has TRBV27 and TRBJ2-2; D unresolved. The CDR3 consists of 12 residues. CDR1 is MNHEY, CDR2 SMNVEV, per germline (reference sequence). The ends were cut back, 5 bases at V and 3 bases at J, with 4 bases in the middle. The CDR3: CASSHHTGELFF. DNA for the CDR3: TGTGCCAGCAGTCATCACACCGGGGAGCTGTTTTTT.

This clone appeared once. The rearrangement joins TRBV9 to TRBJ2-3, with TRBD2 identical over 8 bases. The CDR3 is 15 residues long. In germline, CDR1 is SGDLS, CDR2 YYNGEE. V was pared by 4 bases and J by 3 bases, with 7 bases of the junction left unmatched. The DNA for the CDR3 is TGTGCCAGCAGCTCCCGGGTAGCGGGGACAGATACGCAGTATTTT. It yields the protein CASSSRVAGTDTQYF.

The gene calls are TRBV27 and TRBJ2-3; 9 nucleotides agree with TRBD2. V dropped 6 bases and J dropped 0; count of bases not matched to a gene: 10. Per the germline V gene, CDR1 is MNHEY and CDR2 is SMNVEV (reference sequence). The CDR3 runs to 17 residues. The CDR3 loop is CASSSPGLAYSTDTQYF. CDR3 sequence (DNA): TGTGCCAGCAGCTCCCCAGGACTAGCGTACAGCACAGATACGCAGTATTTT.

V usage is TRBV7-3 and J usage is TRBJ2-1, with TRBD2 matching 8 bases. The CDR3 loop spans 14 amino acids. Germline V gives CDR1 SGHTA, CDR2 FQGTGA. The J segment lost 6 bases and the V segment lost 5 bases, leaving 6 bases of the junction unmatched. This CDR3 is CASSRGTSINEQFF. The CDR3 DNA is TGTGCCAGCAGCCGGGGGACTAGTATCAATGAGCAGTTCTTC.

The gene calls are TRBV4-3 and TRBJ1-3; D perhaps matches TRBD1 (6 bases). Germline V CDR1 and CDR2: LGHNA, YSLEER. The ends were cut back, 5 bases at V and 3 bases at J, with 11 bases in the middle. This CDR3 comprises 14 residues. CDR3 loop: CASSARTDGNTIYF. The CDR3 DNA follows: TGCGCCAGCAGCGCCCGGACAGATGGAAACACCATATATTTT.

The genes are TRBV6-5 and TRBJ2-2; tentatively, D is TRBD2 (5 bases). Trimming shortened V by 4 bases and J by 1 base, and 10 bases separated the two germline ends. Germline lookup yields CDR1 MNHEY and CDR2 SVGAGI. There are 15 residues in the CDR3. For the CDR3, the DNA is TGTGCCAGCAGTTGGCGGAGGCAGAACACCGGGGAGCTGTTTTTT. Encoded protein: CASSWRRQNTGELFF.

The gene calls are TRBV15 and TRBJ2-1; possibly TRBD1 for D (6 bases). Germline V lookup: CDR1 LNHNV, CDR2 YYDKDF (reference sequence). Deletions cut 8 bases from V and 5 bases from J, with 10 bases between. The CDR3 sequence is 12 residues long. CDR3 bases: TGTGCCACCGCGTGGACAGACAATGAGCAGTTCTTC. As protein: CATAWTDNEQFF.

The CDR3 region is CSVEAQGDYGYTF. DNA for the CDR3: TGCAGCGTTGAAGCTCAGGGGGACTATGGCTACACCTTC. This chain uses TRBV29-1 with TRBJ1-2; 7 positions match TRBD1. Germline V gene sequence: CDR1 SQVTM, CDR2 ANQGSEA. The CDR3 runs to 13 residues. V was pared by 1 base and J by 3 bases, with 2 bases of the junction left unmatched.

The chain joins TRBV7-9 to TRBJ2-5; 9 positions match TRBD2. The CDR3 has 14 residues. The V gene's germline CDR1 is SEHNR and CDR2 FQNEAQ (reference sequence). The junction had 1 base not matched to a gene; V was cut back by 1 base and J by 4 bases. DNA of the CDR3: TGTGCCAGCAGCTTAGTAGCGGGAGTAGAGACCCAGTACTTC. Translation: CASSLVAGVETQYF.